This T cell receptor (beta chain) originates from a study of blood T cell repertoires in COVID-19. V was pared by 8 bases and J by 8 bases, with 22 bases between. Germline lookup yields CDR1 SNHLY and CDR2 FYNNEI. CDR3 size: 15 residues. Per the original data handling: Researchers report that nucleated cell counts were estimated from reference gene primer amplification. Here immunoSEQ multiplex PCR was the method, and the copy in TCRdb shows in-frame clones only, minus some. The DNA gave D and trimming, while V, J and clone size come from that table. The data show 250,000 or so clones, roughly four fifths seen once. This clone appeared a single time.

Input material: peripheral blood. This sequence joins TRBV2 and TRBJ1-5, with TRBD1 as a possible D gene (6 bases). This clonotype was obtained from a man older than 75 with acute or convalescent COVID-19. In nucleotides, the CDR3 is TGTGCCAGCTCTTACGGGAACAGGGTGGGTGAGCCCCAGCATTTT. Protein product: CASSYGNRVGEPQHF.